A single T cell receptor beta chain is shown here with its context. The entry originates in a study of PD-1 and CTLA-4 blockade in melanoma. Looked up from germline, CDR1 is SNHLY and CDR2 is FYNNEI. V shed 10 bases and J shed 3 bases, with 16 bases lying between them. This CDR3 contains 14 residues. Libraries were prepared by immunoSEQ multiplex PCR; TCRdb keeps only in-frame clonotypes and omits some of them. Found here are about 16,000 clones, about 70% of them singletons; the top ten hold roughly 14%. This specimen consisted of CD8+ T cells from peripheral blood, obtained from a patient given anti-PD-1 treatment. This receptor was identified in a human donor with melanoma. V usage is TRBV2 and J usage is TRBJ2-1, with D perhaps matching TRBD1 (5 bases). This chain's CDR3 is CAKEQGARYNEQFF. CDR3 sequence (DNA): TGTGCCAAGGAGCAAGGGGCGCGCTACAATGAGCAGTTCTTC.